A single T cell receptor (beta chain) is shown here with its context. Antigen unknown. For the second PCR, which ran for about 6 to 11 cycles, a sample-barcoded 5' primer and a J-beta primer mix were used. A single record per CDR3 protein comes from TCRdb applying MiXCR to the 5' RACE reads. The profile shows 950,000 to 1,200,000 distinct CDR3 sequences, more than 30% of them singletons. This sample was taken from a study of blood T cells in healthy people across ages. Study outcomes and limitations: In these data, TCR beta diversity tracked strongly with naive T cell percentage.

Germline values: CDR1 SGHTA, CDR2 FQGNSA. The CDR3 sequence is 16 residues long. After removal of 6 bases from V and 5 bases from J, the junction contained 12 bases not matched to a gene. The V gene is TRBV7-2, the J gene TRBJ2-1; 8 bases are shared with TRBD1. The receptor was derived from a young man in good health. Sequencing input: blood. In DNA form, the CDR3 reads TGTGCCAGCAGTTCGCCTTCTCGGGACAGGAACAATGAGCAGTTCTTC. It specifies CASSSPSRDRNNEQFF.